This T cell receptor (beta chain) was recovered during a study of T cell changes during pregnancy in multiple sclerosis. V lost 0 bases and J lost 0; bases outside the gene matches: 9. This CDR3 contains 20 residues. Germline CDR1 SGDLS, CDR2 YYNGEE. This clone showed up just once. The data were produced by immunoSEQ multiplex PCR, yet TCRdb's version contains in-frame clones alone and is incomplete. The data show 95,000 to 100,000 clones, 80% to 95% seen once. The specimen comprised peripheral blood, sampled in the second trimester of pregnancy. The chain recombines TRBV9 with TRBJ2-1, with 13 positions matching TRBD2. The sequence derives from a female donor with multiple sclerosis, enrolled in a pregnancy study. CDR3 sequence (DNA): TGTGCCAGCAGCGTAGCCGGACTAGCGGGAGCCCGAAGCTCCTACAATGAGCAGTTCTTC. This gives the protein CASSVAGLAGARSSYNEQFF.